This TCR beta chain was captured by sequencing in a study of T cell changes during pregnancy in multiple sclerosis. The V gene lost 3 bases and the J gene lost 0 bases, with 12 bases spanning the gap. This CDR3 has 16 residues. Germline V gene sequence: CDR1 MGHRA, CDR2 YSYEKL. Assay used: immunoSEQ multiplex PCR; TCRdb lists only in-frame clones, some missing. This sample carries fewer than 65,000 clones, around 90% of them seen once, and the ten largest clones take roughly 10%. The chain has TRBV4-1 and TRBJ1-5, with D unclear. The clonotype comes from a female donor with multiple sclerosis, enrolled in a pregnancy study. This specimen consisted of CD8+ T cells from peripheral blood mononuclear cells, obtained after pregnancy. The CDR3 loop is CASSHGRPYSNQPQHF. The CDR3 DNA sequence: TGCGCCAGCAGCCATGGCAGGCCTTATAGCAATCAGCCCCAGCATTTT.